One sample yielded the 5 T cell receptor beta chains listed below, sequenced in a study of chemoradiotherapy in HPV16-positive cancers. Sequenced by immunoSEQ multiplex PCR; TCRdb stores in-frame clones only, minus some. Of roughly 30,000 clones detected, about 92% appear once; the ten largest clones hold approximately 3.6%. Sample: blood, taken from a patient who underwent chemoradiotherapy. The receptors derive from a human donor with HPV-associated anogenital cancer.

The CDR3 is CASSLYGEVAVRTQYF. CDR3 nucleotide sequence: TGTGCCAGCAGCTTATATGGGGAGGTTGCGGTGAGGACCCAGTACTTC. The J gene is TRBJ2-5, the V gene TRBV7-9, with D perhaps TRBD2 (6 bases). V lost 2 bases to trimming and J lost 7 bases, with 20 bases between them. The germline gives CDR1 SEHNR, CDR2 FQNEAQ (reference sequence). CDR3 length equals 16 residues.

The chain links TRBV9 to TRBJ1-3; D is unclear. The CDR3 totals 15 residues. The germline V gene encodes CDR1 SGDLS and CDR2 YYNGEE. V lost 0 bases, J lost 0 bases, and 7 bases lay in between. Written as DNA, the CDR3 is TGTGCCAGCAGCGTAGGATTGGACTCTGGAAACACCATATATTTT. Its translation is CASSVGLDSGNTIYF.

The chain has TRBV7-9 and TRBJ1-1, with D hard to call. Trimming took 1 base from V and 4 from J, leaving 10 bases between them. This CDR3 has 14 residues. Germline CDR1 reads SEHNR; CDR2 reads FQNEAQ (reference sequence). CDR3 amino acids: CASSLVFVSTEAFF. The CDR3 DNA follows: TGTGCCAGCAGCTTAGTTTTCGTCAGCACTGAAGCTTTCTTT.

Written as DNA, the CDR3 is TGTGCCAGCAGCCCCCTATGGGGGGCCAAAAACATTCAGTACTTC. Its translation is CASSPLWGAKNIQYF. The V call is TRBV7-6, the J call TRBJ2-4; D possibly matches TRBD1 or TRBD2 (5 bases each). The germline gives CDR1 SGHVS, CDR2 FNYEAQ. The CDR3 spans 15 residues. Between the trimmed V and J ends, which lost 5 bases and 1 base, there was a span of 12 bases.

The rearrangement links TRBV7-2 to TRBJ2-3; 9 nucleotides agree with TRBD2. CDR1 is SGHTA, CDR2 FQGNSA, per germline. This CDR3 region has 15 residues. The V and J ends lost 5 bases and 5 bases, in that order; junction bases with no gene match: 8. The CDR3 loop is CASSLSGGSIDTQYF. In nucleotides, the CDR3 is TGTGCCAGCAGCCTTAGCGGGGGAAGTATAGATACGCAGTATTTT. Drawing the rest from reference TRBV7-2 and TRBJ2-3, the complete variable domain is GAGVSQSPSNKVTEKGKDVELRCDPISGHTALYWYRQSLGQGLEFLIYFQGNSAPDKSGLPSDRFSAERTGGSVSTLTIQRTQQEDSAVYLCASSLSGGSIDTQYFGPGTRLTVL.